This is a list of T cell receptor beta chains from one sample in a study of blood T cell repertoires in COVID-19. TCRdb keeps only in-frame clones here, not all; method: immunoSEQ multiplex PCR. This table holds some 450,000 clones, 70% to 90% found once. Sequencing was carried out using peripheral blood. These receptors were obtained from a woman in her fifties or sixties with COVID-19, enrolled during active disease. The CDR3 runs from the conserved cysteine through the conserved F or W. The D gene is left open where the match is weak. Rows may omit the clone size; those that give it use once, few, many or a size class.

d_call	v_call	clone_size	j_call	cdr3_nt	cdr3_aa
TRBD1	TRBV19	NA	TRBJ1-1	TGTGCCAGTAGTTTGGGGACAGGGATGACTGAAGCTTTCTTT	CASSLGTGMTEAFF
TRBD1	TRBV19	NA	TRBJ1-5	TGTGCCAGTAGTAGGGACAGGGGGCTTAGTCAGCCCCAGCATTTT	CASSRDRGLSQPQHF
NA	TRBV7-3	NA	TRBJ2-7	TGTGCCAGCAGCTCCTACTACGAGCAGTACTTC	CASSSYYEQYF
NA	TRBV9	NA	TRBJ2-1	TGTGCCAGCAGCGGCAGGCGGGAACGGGGCGCCTACAATGAGCAGTTCTTC	CASSGRRERGAYNEQFF
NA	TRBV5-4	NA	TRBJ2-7	TGTGCCAGCAGCCGTGAAACAGGGTATTACGAGCAGTACTTC	CASSRETGYYEQYF
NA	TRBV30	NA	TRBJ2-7	TGTGCCTGGAGTCAAGACAGTCGTACCTACGAGCAGTACTTC	CAWSQDSRTYEQYF
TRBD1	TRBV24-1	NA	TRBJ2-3	TGTGCCACCAGTGATTGGACAGGGGAAGATACGCAGTATTTT	CATSDWTGEDTQYF
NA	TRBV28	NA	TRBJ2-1	TGTGCCAGCAATCAACAGGGACGCTACAATGAGCAGTTCTTC	CASNQQGRYNEQFF
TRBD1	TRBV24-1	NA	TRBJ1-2	TGTGCCACCAGTGAGCCGGGACAGAACTTTTGGGGCTACACCTTC	CATSEPGQNFWGYTF
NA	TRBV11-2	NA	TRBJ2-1	TGTGCCAGCACCTTGGGGGCGGTCCCCTACAATGAGCAGTTCTTC	CASTLGAVPYNEQFF
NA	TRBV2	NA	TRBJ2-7	TGTGCCAGCAGATCTTCCTACGAGCAGTACTTC	CASRSSYEQYF
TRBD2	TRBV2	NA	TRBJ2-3	TGTGCCAGCAGGGCTCGACTAGCGGGGGGGCCGCAGTATTTT	CASRARLAGGPQYF
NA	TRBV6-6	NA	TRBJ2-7	TGTGCCAGCAGCGACAGTGACCGGACCTACGAGCAGTACTTT	CASSDSDRTYEQYF
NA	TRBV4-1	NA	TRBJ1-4	TGCGCCAGCAGCCGGGACCAGGGGTTGAGTAATGAAAAACTGTTTTTT	CASSRDQGLSNEKLFF
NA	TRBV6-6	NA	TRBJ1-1	TGTGCCAGCGACTCAATCAGGGTCACTGAAGCTTTCTTT	CASDSIRVTEAFF
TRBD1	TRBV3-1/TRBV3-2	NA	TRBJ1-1	TGTGCCAGCAGCCAAGAGGGACAGCGGACAGCTTTCTTT	CASSQEGQRTAFF
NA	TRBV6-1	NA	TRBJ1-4	TGTGCCAGCAGTGAAGGACAGATTAATGAAAAACTGTTTTTT	CASSEGQINEKLFF
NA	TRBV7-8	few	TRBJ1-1	TGTGCCAGCAGCTCCACCACAGGGTGGGGAGCTGAAGCTTTCTTT	CASSSTTGWGAEAFF
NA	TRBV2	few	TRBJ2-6	TGTGCCAGCATGAGGTCTGGGGCCAACGTCCTGACTTTC	CASMRSGANVLTF
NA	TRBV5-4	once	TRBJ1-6	TGTGCCAGCAGCAGACAGAATTCACCCCTCCACTTT	CASSRQNSPLHF
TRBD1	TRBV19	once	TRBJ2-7	TGTGCCAGTAGTCCGGACAGGGTTGCCTACGAGCAGTACTTC	CASSPDRVAYEQYF
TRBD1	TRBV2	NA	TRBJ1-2	TGTGCCAGCAGGGTGGCGGAGGGGACAGTTTATGGCTACACCTTC	CASRVAEGTVYGYTF
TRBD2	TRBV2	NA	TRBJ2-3	TGTGCCAGCAGTGAATCGGCGGGAGGGCCCACAGATACGCAGTATTTT	CASSESAGGPTDTQYF
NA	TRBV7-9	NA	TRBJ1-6	TGTGCCAGCAGCCGCGGGGGCCTCGGCGATTCACCCCTCCACTTT	CASSRGGLGDSPLHF
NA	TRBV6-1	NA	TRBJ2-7	TGTGCCAGCAGTGAACTCCCCCAGCTCAGGGGTAGCTCCTACGAGCAGTACTTC	CASSELPQLRGSSYEQYF
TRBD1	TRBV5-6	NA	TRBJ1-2	TGTGCCAGCAGCTTTCAGGACAGGGAATACTATGGCTACACCTTC	CASSFQDREYYGYTF
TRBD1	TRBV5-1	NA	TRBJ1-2	TGCGCCAGCAGCTCCGGGACAGGGACGCGCAGCTACACCTTC	CASSSGTGTRSYTF
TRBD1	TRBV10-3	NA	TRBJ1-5	TGTGCCATCAGTGAGGGGACAGGGAGGGGATATAGCAATCAGCCCCAGCATTTT	CAISEGTGRGYSNQPQHF